Here is one TCR beta chain with its context. Its matching antigen is unknown. V lost 5 bases to trimming and J lost 0 bases, with 11 bases between them. Germline CDR1 is MNHEY and CDR2 is SMNVEV (reference sequence). The CDR3 has 14 amino acids. The sample originates from a study of shared clonotypes between healthy human individuals. Study conclusions and caveats: Clonotype sharing across several donors was observed for about 4.8% of naive CD4 clonotypes.

The naive CD8 fraction comprised CD45RO-negative cells positively selected for CCR7 and excluded terminally differentiated effector memory CD45RA+ cells. Execution of the assay was at deep level. Repertoires were generated with immunoSEQ multiplex PCR, while TCRdb's copy carries only in-frame clones and drops some. The sample yields more than 550,000 clones, roughly nine tenths seen once. Material: naive CD8+ T cells sorted from blood. This receptor was obtained from a man aged 25 to 40 in good health. The chain joins TRBV27 to TRBJ2-7; D is ambiguous. DNA for the CDR3: TGTGCCAGCAGTCCTCTTCGGCCCTCCTACGAGCAGTACTTC. Protein sequence: CASSPLRPSYEQYF.